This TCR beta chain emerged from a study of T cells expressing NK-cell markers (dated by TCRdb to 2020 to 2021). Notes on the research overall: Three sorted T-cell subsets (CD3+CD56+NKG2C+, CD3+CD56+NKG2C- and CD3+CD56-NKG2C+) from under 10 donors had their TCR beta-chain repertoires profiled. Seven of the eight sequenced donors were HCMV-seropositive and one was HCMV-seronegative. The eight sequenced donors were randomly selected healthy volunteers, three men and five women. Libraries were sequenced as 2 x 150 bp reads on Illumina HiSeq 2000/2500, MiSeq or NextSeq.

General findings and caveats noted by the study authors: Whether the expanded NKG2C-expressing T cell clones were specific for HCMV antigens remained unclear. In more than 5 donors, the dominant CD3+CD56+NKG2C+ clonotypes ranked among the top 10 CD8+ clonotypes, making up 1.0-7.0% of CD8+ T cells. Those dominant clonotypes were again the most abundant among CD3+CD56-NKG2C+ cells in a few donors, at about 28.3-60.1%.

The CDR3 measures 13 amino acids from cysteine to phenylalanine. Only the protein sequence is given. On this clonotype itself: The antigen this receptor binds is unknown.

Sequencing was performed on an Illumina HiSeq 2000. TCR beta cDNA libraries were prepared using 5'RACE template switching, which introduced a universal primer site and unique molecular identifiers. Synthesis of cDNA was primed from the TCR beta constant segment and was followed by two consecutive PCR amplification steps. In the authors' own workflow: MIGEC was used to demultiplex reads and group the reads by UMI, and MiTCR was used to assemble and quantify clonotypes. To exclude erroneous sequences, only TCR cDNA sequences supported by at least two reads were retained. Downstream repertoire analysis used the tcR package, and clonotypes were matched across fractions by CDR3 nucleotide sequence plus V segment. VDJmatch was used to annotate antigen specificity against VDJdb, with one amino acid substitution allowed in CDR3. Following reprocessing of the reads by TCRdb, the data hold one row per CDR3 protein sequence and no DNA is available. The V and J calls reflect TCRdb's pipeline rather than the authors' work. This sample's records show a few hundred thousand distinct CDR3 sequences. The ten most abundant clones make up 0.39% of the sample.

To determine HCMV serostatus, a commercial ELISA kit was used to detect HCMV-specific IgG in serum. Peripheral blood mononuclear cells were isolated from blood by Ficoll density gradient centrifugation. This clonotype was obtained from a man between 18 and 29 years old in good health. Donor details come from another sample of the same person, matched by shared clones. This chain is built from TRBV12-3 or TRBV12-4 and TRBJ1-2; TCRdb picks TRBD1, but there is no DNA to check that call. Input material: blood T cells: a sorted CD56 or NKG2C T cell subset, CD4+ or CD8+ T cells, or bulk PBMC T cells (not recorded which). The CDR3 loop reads CASSQGQVYGYTF.